Presented here are 25 T cell receptor beta chains from one specimen sequenced in a study of control samples from healthy donors and cancer patients. Produced via immunoSEQ multiplex PCR; TCRdb's table is partial and in-frame only. Of 120,000 or so clones listed, approximately 90% are singletons. Sequencing was performed on blood. These TCRs come from a man aged 18 to 35 in good health.

J is TRBJ1-6 and V is TRBV28; D gene ambiguous. Germline assignment: CDR1 MDHEN and CDR2 SYDVKM. The CDR3 runs 15 residues. V lost 4 bases, J lost 7 bases, and 14 bases lay in between. CDR3 DNA sequence: TGTGCCAGCAGTTCAGGAAGAAGCCCCAATTCACCCCTCCACTTT. Translation gives CASSSGRSPNSPLHF. The full variable domain, its missing parts supplied by reference TRBV28 and TRBJ1-6, is DVKVTQSSRYLVKRTGEKVFLECVQDMDHENMFWYRQDPGLGLRLIYFSYDVKMKEKGDIPEGYSVSREKKERFSLILESASTNQTSMYLCASSSGRSPNSPLHFGNGTRLTVT.

This rearrangement joins TRBV29-1 to TRBJ2-7, with 8 bases fitting TRBD1. V gave up 1 base and J gave up 2 bases; unmatched junction bases: 7. Per germline, CDR1 SQVTM and CDR2 ANQGSEA. The CDR3 is 15 residues long. DNA for the CDR3: TGCAGCGTTGAAGGGGTACAGGGGGAGACCTACGAGCAGTACTTC. Protein: CSVEGVQGETYEQYF.

This chain connects TRBV27 to TRBJ1-1; TRBD1 aligns across 10 bases. The length of the CDR3 is 14 residues. Germline V gene sequence: CDR1 MNHEY, CDR2 SMNVEV (reference sequence). Trimming cost V 6 bases and J 3 bases; bases outside gene matches: 4. The CDR3 DNA reads TGTGCCAGCAGGAGACAGGGGGCTGACACTGAAGCTTTCTTT. As protein: CASRRQGADTEAFF.

This clone was seen a single time. The chain uses TRBV30 and TRBJ1-4; D unclear. This CDR3 has 15 residues. Germline CDR1 and CDR2: GTSNPN and SVGIG (reference sequence). Trimming removed 0 bases from V and 4 bases from J, with 12 bases in between. In nucleotides, the CDR3 is TGTGCCTGGAGTGTAAGAGGGTATATTAATGAAAAACTGTTTTTT. Protein: CAWSVRGYINEKLFF.

This rearrangement joins TRBV18 to TRBJ2-1; tentatively, D is TRBD1 (6 bases). Germline V gene lookup returns CDR1 KGHSH and CDR2 LQKENI. Trimming left V 3 bases short and J 0 bases short, with 9 bases between. This CDR3 has 15 residues. CDR3 bases: TGTGCCAGCTCACCCATGACAGGCTCCTACAATGAGCAGTTCTTC. Translation gives CASSPMTGSYNEQFF.

The rearrangement uses TRBV7-2 and TRBJ2-7, with D hard to call. Germline V CDR1 and CDR2: SGHTA, FQGNSA. This CDR3 has 15 amino acids. V lost 3 bases and J 4 bases, leaving 16 bases between the germline ends. CDR3 amino acids: CASSFGPLTKYEQYV. The CDR3 DNA sequence: TGTGCCAGCAGCTTCGGTCCCCTGACCAAATACGAGCAGTACGTC.

The gene calls are TRBV9 and TRBJ2-1; a possible D gene is TRBD1 (5 bases). V was trimmed by 4 bases and J by 0 bases, leaving 11 bases between them. Germline CDR1 is SGDLS and CDR2 is YYNGEE. The CDR3 covers 15 residues. The CDR3 DNA reads TGTGCCAGCAGCCCAGGGCTTTCCTCCTACAATGAGCAGTTCTTC. This encodes CASSPGLSSYNEQFF.

The J gene is TRBJ2-1, the V gene TRBV11-2, with 8 bases matching TRBD1. CDR1 SGHAT and CDR2 FQNNGV come from the germline V gene. V shed 1 base, J shed 9 bases, and the junction held 8 bases outside the gene matches. The CDR3 loop spans 15 amino acids. This CDR3 is CASSLGGQGTGEQFF. The CDR3 region has the DNA TGTGCCAGCAGCTTAGGAGGACAGGGCACCGGTGAGCAGTTCTTC.

This sequence joins TRBV18 and TRBJ2-2, with D perhaps TRBD1 (5 bases). This CDR3 region has 13 residues. Germline V gives CDR1 KGHSH, CDR2 LQKENI. The V end was cut by 2 bases, the J end by 6 bases, with 7 bases between. The CDR3 loop reads CASSPAGPGELFF. As DNA, the CDR3 is TGTGCCAGCTCACCAGCAGGGCCCGGGGAGCTGTTTTTT.

The V gene is TRBV10-1, the J gene TRBJ2-1, with D perhaps TRBD2 (5 bases). Germline CDR1 is WNHNN and CDR2 is SYGVQD (reference sequence). V dropped 2 bases and J dropped 4 bases, with 9 bases sitting between them. The CDR3 is 14 residues long. CDR3 region: CASSERSGYNEQFF. DNA of the CDR3: TGCGCCAGCAGTGAGCGGAGCGGATACAATGAGCAGTTCTTC.

V gene TRBV15 combines with J gene TRBJ2-5; D is uncertain. V lost 3 bases and J 3 bases, leaving 17 bases between the germline ends. The germline V gene encodes CDR1 LNHNV and CDR2 YYDKDF (reference sequence). CDR3 length: 16 residues. CDR3 amino acids: CATSSPAILLKETQYF. Written as DNA, the CDR3 is TGTGCCACCAGCAGCCCTGCTATACTCCTAAAAGAGACCCAGTACTTC. The full variable domain, in which reference TRBV15 and TRBJ2-5 provide the parts outside the CDR3, is DAMVIQNPRYQVTQFGKPVTLSCSQTLNHNVMYWYQQKSSQAPKLLFHYYDKDFNNEADTPDNFQSRRPNTSFCFLDIRSPGLGDTAMYLCATSSPAILLKETQYFGPGTRLLVL.

The chain joins TRBV27 to TRBJ2-7; no clear D. V lost 3 bases, J lost 5 bases, and 14 bases lay in between. Germline-derived CDR1 and CDR2 are MNHEY and SMNVEV (reference sequence). The CDR3 runs to 14 residues. The CDR3 DNA sequence: TGTGCCAGCAGTTTTGGCCCCGGCAAGGACGAGCAGTACGTC. Protein product: CASSFGPGKDEQYV.

The chain combines TRBV11-1 with TRBJ1-1, with D perhaps matching TRBD1 (6 bases). Germline V gene lookup returns CDR1 SGHAT and CDR2 FQDESV (reference sequence). The CDR3 runs 15 residues. Trimming shortened V by 0 bases and J by 4 bases, and 12 bases separated the two germline ends. The CDR3 protein is CASSLALQGFTEAFF. The CDR3, as DNA: TGTGCCAGCAGCTTAGCGCTTCAGGGGTTCACTGAAGCTTTCTTT. The variable domain in full, with the rest retrieved from reference TRBV11-1 and TRBJ1-1, is EAEVAQSPRYKITEKSQAVAFWCDPISGHATLYWYRQILGQGPELLVQFQDESVVDDSQLPKDRFSAERLKGVDSTLKIQPAELGDSAMYLCASSLALQGFTEAFFGQGTRLTVV.

The chain carries TRBV2 and TRBJ1-4; weak D call: TRBD1 (6 bases). The ends were cut back, 8 bases at V and 3 bases at J, with 19 bases in the middle. The CDR3 length is 16 residues. Germline V gene sequence: CDR1 SNHLY, CDR2 FYNNEI. The CDR3 region has the DNA TGTGCCAGCTGCCGATGGGGGACACAAGCTAATGAAAAACTGTTTTTT. Encoded protein: CASCRWGTQANEKLFF.

This chain uses TRBV6-1 with TRBJ2-1, with 11 bases identical to TRBD2. Germline assignment: CDR1 MNHNS and CDR2 SASEGT. Unmatched junction bases numbered 10, after V lost 3 bases and J lost 0 bases. This CDR3 has 19 residues. For the CDR3, the DNA is TGTGCCAGCAGTGAGCTTACTAGCGGGAGATATCGCTCCTACAATGAGCAGTTCTTC. Translated, it gives CASSELTSGRYRSYNEQFF.

This rearrangement joins TRBV6-5 to TRBJ2-7, with TRBD2 matching over 8 bases. Looked up from germline, CDR1 is MNHEY and CDR2 is SVGAGI. J gave up 3 bases and V 1 base, and 5 bases lay outside the gene matches. The CDR3 sequence is 15 residues long. The CDR3 sequence is CASSYFSGVDYEQYF. For the CDR3, the DNA is TGTGCCAGCAGTTACTTTAGCGGGGTGGACTACGAGCAGTACTTC.

This CDR3 reads CASSLEFGNQETQYF. In nucleotides, the CDR3 is TGTGCCAGCAGCTTAGAGTTTGGGAACCAAGAGACCCAGTACTTC. The V and J genes are TRBV7-9 and TRBJ2-5; D gene uncertain. The germline gives CDR1 SEHNR, CDR2 FQNEAQ (reference sequence). V gave up 1 base and J gave up 0 bases, with 9 bases separating them. The CDR3 runs 15 residues. Using reference TRBV7-9 and TRBJ2-5 for the parts outside the CDR3, the full variable domain is DTGVSQNPRHKITKRGQNVTFRCDPISEHNRLYWYRQTLGQGPEFLTYFQNEAQLEKSRLLSDRFSAERPKGSFSTLEIQRTEQGDSAMYLCASSLEFGNQETQYFGPGTRLLVL.

In this sample, this clone turned up once. This chain uses TRBV7-9 with TRBJ2-1, with D possibly TRBD2 on 6 matching bases. In germline, CDR1 is SEHNR, CDR2 FQNEAQ (reference sequence). The V end was cut by 5 bases, the J end by 3 bases, with 14 bases between. The CDR3 is 15 amino acids. The CDR3 here is CASSPLGGDYNEQFF. As DNA, the CDR3 is TGTGCCAGCAGCCCCCTAGGCGGGGACTACAATGAGCAGTTCTTC.

The chain couples TRBV5-6 to TRBJ2-1; the match to TRBD1 covers 8 bases. Germline V gene sequence: CDR1 SGHDT, CDR2 YYEEEE. CDR3 length: 17 amino acids. V was pared by 0 bases and J by 4 bases, with 9 bases of the junction left unmatched. CDR3 protein: CASSLEGQEKAYNEQFF. The CDR3, as DNA: TGTGCCAGCAGCTTGGAGGGACAGGAGAAGGCGTACAATGAGCAGTTCTTC.

The rearrangement links TRBV9 to TRBJ1-2, with D tentatively TRBD1 (5 bases). The germline gives CDR1 SGDLS, CDR2 YYNGEE. The germline V and J ends were trimmed by 4 bases and 4 bases, with 17 bases remaining between them. This CDR3 comprises 15 residues. CDR3 residues: CASSPPGGRGYGYTF. As DNA, the CDR3 is TGTGCCAGCAGCCCCCCGGGGGGAAGAGGCTATGGCTACACCTTC.

This sequence joins TRBV7-3 and TRBJ2-1; possibly TRBD2 for D (5 bases). This CDR3 has 13 amino acids. The V end lost 5 bases, the J end lost 8 bases, and 13 bases lay between the germline ends. Germline V gives CDR1 SGHTA, CDR2 FQGTGA. The CDR3 region has the DNA TGTGCCAGCAGCCCCGGTTCTAGCTATGAGCAGTTCTTC. Its protein product is CASSPGSSYEQFF.

This rearrangement joins TRBV6-6 to TRBJ2-7; D is undetermined. Germline CDR1 MNHNY, CDR2 SVGAGI (reference sequence). V gave up 5 bases and J gave up 9 bases, with 14 bases separating them. There are 12 residues in the CDR3. The CDR3 sequence: CASSIGGLGQYV. DNA for the CDR3: TGTGCCAGCAGTATAGGCGGATTAGGGCAGTACGTC.

The chain is built from TRBV5-6 and TRBJ2-5, with 11 positions matching TRBD2. CDR1 is SGHDT, CDR2 YYEEEE, per germline. The CDR3 sequence is 17 residues long. Trimming removed 4 bases from V and 4 bases from J; junction bases left unmatched: 12. The CDR3 coding sequence is TGTGCCAGCAGCGGCCCTTTAGGCCTAGCGGGGGGAGAGACCCAGTACTTC. Encoded protein: CASSGPLGLAGGETQYF.

This sequence joins TRBV3-1 (or the pseudogene TRBV3-2) and TRBJ2-7, with 10 bases lining up with TRBD2. J gave up 3 bases and V 1 base, and 6 bases lay outside the gene matches. The germline CDR1 and CDR2 sequences are LGHDT and YNNKEL (reference sequence). The CDR3 contains 16 residues. As DNA, the CDR3 is TGTGCCAGCAGCCAAGCCGGGGCTAGCGGGGGCTACGAGCAGTACTTC. The encoded protein is CASSQAGASGGYEQYF.

The chain employs TRBV7-9 and TRBJ1-1; D is uncertain. CDR1 SEHNR and CDR2 FQNEAQ come from the germline V gene (reference sequence). CDR3 length equals 14 residues. The V end lost 1 base, the J end lost 4 bases, and 10 bases lay between the germline ends. The CDR3 protein is CASSLVVRGTEAFF. The CDR3 DNA is TGTGCCAGCAGCTTAGTGGTACGGGGCACTGAAGCTTTCTTT.